These 11 T cell receptor beta chains came from one sample sequenced in a study of T cells in Graves' hyperthyroidism and ophthalmopathy. Amplified TCR beta CDR3 regions derived from RNA transcripts. The HTBI primer set was used in a first-round RT-PCR of the TCR CDR3. Each CDR3 protein is one row after TCRdb ran MiXCR on the multiplex PCR reads. Among 400,000 or so distinct CDR3 sequences listed, around 15% were seen once. The sample was blood. The source is a man in his forties or fifties with Graves' ophthalmopathy.

This clonotype was seen more than once but under ten times. This chain uses TRBV24-1 with TRBJ2-3, with 8 bases that match TRBD2. V lost 3 bases, J lost 2 bases, and 9 bases stayed unmatched. CDR1 KGHDR and CDR2 SFDVKD come from the germline V gene. This CDR3 spans 17 amino acids. The CDR3 nucleotides read TGTGCCACCAGTGATCCCCCAACTAGCGGCCCCACAGATACGCAGTATTTT. Protein: CATSDPPTSGPTDTQYF.

Ten or more counts support this clonotype. V and J are TRBV11-1 and TRBJ2-5; 7 nucleotides align to TRBD1. CDR3 length: 15 residues. The junction had 9 bases not matched to a gene; V was cut back by 5 bases and J by 3 bases. From germline, CDR1 is SGHAT and CDR2 FQDESV (reference sequence). The CDR3 sequence: CASSDWTGTEETQYF. As DNA, the CDR3 is TGTGCCAGCAGCGATTGGACCGGGACAGAAGAGACCCAGTACTTC.

This clonotype has a count of ten or more. This chain joins TRBV7-2 and TRBJ1-1; no clear D gene. The CDR3 runs to 13 residues. The ends were cut back, 3 bases at V and 1 base at J, with 6 bases in the middle. From germline, CDR1 is SGHTA and CDR2 FQGNSA. The CDR3 nucleotides read TGTGCCAGCAGCTTTCAGGAGAACACTGAAGCTTTCTTT. Translation gives CASSFQENTEAFF.

This clonotype was seen repeatedly, ten times or more. This rearrangement joins TRBV7-9 to TRBJ2-5; 8 positions agree with TRBD2. This CDR3 spans 16 amino acids. CDR1 is SEHNR and CDR2 is FQNEAQ in the germline V gene (reference sequence). The V segment lost 4 bases and the J segment 2 bases; nucleotides outside the gene matches: 9. CDR3 sequence: CASSSWTSLPQETQYF. As DNA, the CDR3 is TGTGCCAGCAGCTCGTGGACTAGCCTCCCGCAAGAGACCCAGTACTTC.

This clonotype was counted ten times or more. The chain recombines TRBV4-2 with TRBJ1-2, with no clear D. Germline assignment: CDR1 LGHNA and CDR2 YNFKEQ. V shed 0 bases and J shed 2 bases, with 10 bases lying between them. The CDR3 consists of 15 residues. The chain's CDR3 is CASSQEPEKNYGYTF. The CDR3 DNA reads TGTGCCAGCAGCCAAGAACCGGAAAAGAACTATGGCTACACCTTC.

The table lists this clonotype with a few counts. The chain links TRBV6-1 to TRBJ2-7, with a weak D call TRBD2 (6 bases). Germline CDR1 is MNHNS and CDR2 is SASEGT. The V end was cut by 5 bases, the J end by 5 bases, with 16 bases between. The CDR3 totals 14 residues. CDR3 in DNA: TGTGCCAGCAGTCCGACGACTAGTCCGAACGAGCAGTACTTC. It yields the protein CASSPTTSPNEQYF.

A word on this clonotype: A much bigger clone sits one base away, suggesting this may be a read error. The gene calls are TRBV3-1 and TRBJ2-3; the D gene is possibly TRBD2 (5 bases). Germline V CDR1 and CDR2: LGHDT, YNNKEL (reference sequence). The ends were cut back, 4 bases at V and 9 bases at J, with 11 bases in the middle. CDR3 length: 12 residues. The CDR3 here is CASSLVRRTQYF. The CDR3, as DNA: TGTGCCAGCAGCCTAGTACGGAGGACGCAGTATTTT.

This clonotype was counted a few times. J is TRBJ2-1 and V is TRBV9; 11 bases agree with TRBD2. V gave up 1 base and J gave up 2 bases; unmatched junction bases: 8. This CDR3 comprises 18 residues. Germline values: CDR1 SGDLS, CDR2 YYNGEE. The CDR3 loop reads CASSVQIQTSGTYNEQFF. The CDR3 DNA reads TGTGCCAGCAGCGTACAAATTCAGACTAGCGGGACCTACAATGAGCAGTTCTTC.

This clonotype was counted a few times. This chain connects TRBV11-1 to TRBJ1-1, with D possibly being TRBD1 (6 bases). Germline loops: CDR1 SGHAT, CDR2 FQDESV (reference sequence). The CDR3 covers 15 residues. The V end was cut by 6 bases, the J end by 1 base, with 15 bases between. In DNA, the CDR3 is TGTGCCAGCAGAGACGGACCGGGACAGAACACTGAAGCTTTCTTT. Its translation is CASRDGPGQNTEAFF.

This clonotype appeared many times. J is TRBJ2-5 and V is TRBV5-6; D possibly matches TRBD1 or TRBD2 (6 bases each). Germline CDR1 SGHDT, CDR2 YYEEEE. V lost 6 bases and J lost 7, with 25 bases in between. CDR3 length: 16 residues. CDR3 bases: TGTGCCAGCACCGAGATCGGGGGCTCGGGTGTGGTGACCCAGTACTTC. Protein product: CASTEIGGSGVVTQYF.

The rearrangement joins TRBV20-1 to TRBJ2-4, with 7 bases fitting TRBD1. Per the germline V gene, CDR1 is DFQATT and CDR2 is SNEGSKA (reference sequence). V was pared by 0 bases and J by 5 bases, with 13 bases of the junction left unmatched. CDR3 length: 17 residues. The DNA of the CDR3 is TGCAGTGCTAGAGATTTTTGGGGTGAGGGGGCGCAAAACATTCAGTACTTC. Translation gives CSARDFWGEGAQNIQYF.